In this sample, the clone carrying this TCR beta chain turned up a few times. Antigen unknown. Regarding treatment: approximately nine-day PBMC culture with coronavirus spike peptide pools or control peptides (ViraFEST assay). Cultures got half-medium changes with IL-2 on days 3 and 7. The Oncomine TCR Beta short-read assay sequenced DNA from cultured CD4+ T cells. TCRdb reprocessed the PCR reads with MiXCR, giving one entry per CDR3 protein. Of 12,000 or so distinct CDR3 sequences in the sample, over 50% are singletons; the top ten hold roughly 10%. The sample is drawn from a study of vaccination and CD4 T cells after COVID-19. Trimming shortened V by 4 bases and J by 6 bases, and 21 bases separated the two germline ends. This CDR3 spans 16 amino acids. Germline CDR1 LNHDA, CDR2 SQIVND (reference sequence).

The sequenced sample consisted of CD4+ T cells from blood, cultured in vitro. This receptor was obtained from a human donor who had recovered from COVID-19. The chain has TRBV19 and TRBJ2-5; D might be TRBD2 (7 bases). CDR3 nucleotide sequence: TGTGCCAGTAGTAAACCCGGCAGGGGAGGGTCGAAGACCCAGTACTTC. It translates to CASSKPGRGGSKTQYF.